Below are 30 T cell receptor beta chains sequenced from a single sample in a study of cytomegalovirus exposure and HLA in healthy donors. The PCR contained 60 Vbeta and 13 Jbeta primers. Sequencing used immunoSEQ multiplex PCR; TCRdb keeps in-frame clones, though not all of them. The sample lists some 160,000 clones, around 79% occurring once. Source material: PBMCs. The source of these receptors is a woman in her forties in good health and CMV-seronegative.

The rearrangement joins TRBV28 to TRBJ2-1; a possible D gene is TRBD1 (5 bases). In germline, CDR1 is MDHEN, CDR2 SYDVKM. This CDR3 has 17 amino acids. Between the trimmed V and J ends, which lost 1 base and 3 bases, there was a span of 16 bases. In nucleotides, the CDR3 is TGTGCCAGCAGTTTATCGACAAAGGGCAGGGTCTACAATGAGCAGTTCTTC. This encodes CASSLSTKGRVYNEQFF.

This clone was observed a few times. The gene calls are TRBV6-6 and TRBJ1-2; D is unclear. With 3 bases removed from V and 8 bases from J, the gap between germline ends came to 19 bases. Looked up from germline, CDR1 is MNHNY and CDR2 is SVGAGI (reference sequence). The CDR3 is 15 amino acids. CDR3 sequence (DNA): TGTGCCAGCAGTTATCCGGTCGGACGCGGGAGGGGCTACACCTTC. Translating gives CASSYPVGRGRGYTF.

This clone appeared a few times. The chain uses TRBV11-2 and TRBJ1-1, with a tentative D call TRBD1 (6 bases). V lost 4 bases, J lost 0 bases, and 12 bases lay in between. Germline CDR1 reads SGHAT; CDR2 reads FQNNGV. CDR3 size: 15 residues. This chain's CDR3 is CASSSGQILNTEAFF. The CDR3 bases are TGTGCCAGCAGCTCAGGACAGATCTTGAACACTGAAGCTTTCTTT. Complete variable domain (other parts from reference TRBV11-2 and TRBJ1-1): EAGVAQSPRYKIIEKRQSVAFWCNPISGHATLYWYQQILGQGPKLLIQFQNNGVVDDSQLPKDRFSAERLKGVDSTLKIQPAKLEDSAVYLCASSSGQILNTEAFFGQGTRLTVV.

The chain employs TRBV11-3 and TRBJ2-1; 9 positions match TRBD2. The germline gives CDR1 SGHNT, CDR2 YENEEA. J was trimmed by 2 bases and V by 3 bases; bases with no gene match: 2. The CDR3 is 15 residues long. The CDR3 DNA sequence: TGTGCCAGCAGCTTTGCGGGGGGGCCCTACAATGAGCAGTTCTTC. Protein: CASSFAGGPYNEQFF.

The V call is TRBV6-4, the J call TRBJ1-1; D not resolved. CDR3 length: 13 residues. V was clipped by 3 bases and J by 3 bases, with 8 bases between them. Germline CDR1 is MRHNA and CDR2 is SNTAGT. CDR3 coding DNA: TGTGCCAGCAGTGAAAGTCCGGACACTGAAGCTTTCTTT. Translation: CASSESPDTEAFF.

The chain has TRBV5-1 and TRBJ2-7, with D possibly TRBD2 on 7 matching bases. Trimming removed 1 base at V and 2 bases at J, with 19 bases between. Germline V gene data show CDR1 as SGHRS and CDR2 as YFSETQ. This CDR3 region has 17 residues. The CDR3 spells CASSLFRGGSRTYEQYF. The CDR3 DNA follows: TGCGCCAGCAGCTTGTTCCGCGGGGGCTCTCGGACCTACGAGCAGTACTTC. The variable domain in full, with the rest retrieved from reference TRBV5-1 and TRBJ2-7, is KAGVTQTPRYLIKTRGQQVTLSCSPISGHRSVSWYQQTPGQGLQFLFEYFSETQRNKGNFPGRFSGRQFSNSRSEMNVSTLELGDSALYLCASSLFRGGSRTYEQYFGPGTRLTVT.

J is TRBJ2-7 and V is TRBV7-9; no firm D call. V lost 5 bases to trimming and J lost 5 bases, with 10 bases between them. Germline V lookup: CDR1 SEHNR, CDR2 FQNEAQ (reference sequence). The CDR3 is 12 residues long. CDR3 coding DNA: TGTGCCAGCAGCGCCCCAGGAAACGAGCAGTACTTC. Its protein is CASSAPGNEQYF. Looking up the rest from reference TRBV7-9 and TRBJ2-7 gives the full variable domain: DTGVSQNPRHKITKRGQNVTFRCDPISEHNRLYWYRQTLGQGPEFLTYFQNEAQLEKSRLLSDRFSAERPKGSFSTLEIQRTEQGDSAMYLCASSAPGNEQYFGPGTRLTVT.

This chain joins TRBV5-4 and TRBJ1-1; 8 bases are a match to TRBD1. The germline gives CDR1 SGHNT, CDR2 YYREEE (reference sequence). Trimming at V came to 4 bases and at J to 1 base, leaving 9 bases not matched to a gene. The CDR3 sequence is 16 residues long. For the CDR3, the DNA is TGTGCCAGCAGCCCCGGAGCAGGGGGCTCGAACACTGAAGCTTTCTTT. It is translated as CASSPGAGGSNTEAFF.

The chain recombines TRBV11-2 with TRBJ1-2; D ambiguous. The CDR3 is 15 residues long. V lost 0 bases, J lost 4 bases, and 12 bases lay in between. The germline V gene has CDR1 SGHAT and CDR2 FQNNGV. The CDR3 nucleotides read TGTGCCAGCAGCTTAGATTCGCGCTCCCTCTATGGCTACACCTTC. As protein: CASSLDSRSLYGYTF.

The gene calls are TRBV14 and TRBJ2-7; 8 nucleotides line up with TRBD2. This CDR3 spans 16 amino acids. Germline V gene data show CDR1 as SGHDN and CDR2 as FVKESK. Trimming cost V 1 base and J 7 bases; bases outside gene matches: 12. The CDR3: CASSQAGLAGLKEQYF. The CDR3 nucleotides read TGTGCCAGCAGCCAAGCAGGGCTAGCGGGTTTGAAGGAGCAGTACTTC.

This chain links TRBV7-9 with TRBJ2-7; the D is unclear. Looked up from germline, CDR1 is SEHNR and CDR2 is FQNEAQ (reference sequence). Trimming shortened V by 1 base and J by 0 bases, and 7 bases separated the two germline ends. The CDR3 spans 14 residues. The CDR3 region is CASSLVPRSYEQYF. The DNA of the CDR3 is TGTGCCAGCAGCTTAGTCCCCCGCTCCTACGAGCAGTACTTC.

V gene TRBV27 combines with J gene TRBJ2-7, with 10 bases aligning to TRBD2. From germline, CDR1 is MNHEY and CDR2 SMNVEV (reference sequence). V was pared by 5 bases and J by 3 bases, with 4 bases of the junction left unmatched. There are 14 residues in the CDR3. CDR3 sequence (DNA): TGTGCCAGCAGTGCTAGCGGGAGTGACTACGAGCAGTACTTC. Encoded protein: CASSASGSDYEQYF.

The chain recombines TRBV9 with TRBJ2-5, with TRBD2 matching over 7 bases. CDR1 is SGDLS, CDR2 YYNGEE, per germline. After removal of 0 bases from V and 0 bases from J, the junction contained 11 bases not matched to a gene. This CDR3 contains 18 residues. In nucleotides, the CDR3 is TGTGCCAGCAGCGTAGAGGCTAGCGGTACTACGGACCAAGAGACCCAGTACTTC. Translated, it gives CASSVEASGTTDQETQYF.

The rearrangement joins TRBV7-8 to TRBJ1-1; perhaps TRBD1 as D (5 bases). Trimming removed 1 base from V and 1 base from J, with 10 bases in between. The CDR3 consists of 15 residues. The germline CDR1 and CDR2 sequences are SGHVS and FQNEAQ. CDR3 coding DNA: TGTGCCAGCAGCTTAGAATCAGGGTGGAACACTGAAGCTTTCTTT. Encoded protein: CASSLESGWNTEAFF.

The CDR3 sequence is CASSPRTGVVTANYGYTF. CDR3 sequence (DNA): TGTGCCAGCTCACCTCGAACAGGGGTCGTTACAGCTAACTATGGCTACACCTTC. This rearrangement joins TRBV18 to TRBJ1-2; the match to TRBD1 covers 7 bases. The length of the CDR3 is 18 residues. CDR1 and CDR2 (germline): KGHSH, LQKENI. V dropped 3 bases and J dropped 0; count of bases not matched to a gene: 13.

This chain connects TRBV7-2 to TRBJ2-6, with D perhaps matching TRBD1 (5 bases). This CDR3 contains 16 residues. Germline CDR1 reads SGHTA; CDR2 reads FQGNSA. The V end lost 11 bases, the J end lost 0 bases, and 17 bases lay between the germline ends. For the CDR3, the DNA is TGTGCCGGTTGGAGACAGCCGAGCTCTGGGGCCAACGTCCTGACTTTC. Translation: CAGWRQPSSGANVLTF.

The chain is built from TRBV10-1 and TRBJ1-5; no firm D call. The V gene's germline CDR1 is WNHNN and CDR2 SYGVQD (reference sequence). The CDR3 spans 16 residues. V was cut by 2 bases and J by 2 bases, with 13 bases left in between. CDR3 region: CASSEVQLNGNQPQHF. As DNA, the CDR3 is TGCGCCAGCAGTGAGGTCCAGTTAAACGGCAATCAGCCCCAGCATTTT.

V usage is TRBV14 and J usage is TRBJ2-1; 10 nucleotides line up with TRBD1. The junction had 9 bases not matched to a gene; V was cut back by 1 base and J by 6 bases. Germline V lookup: CDR1 SGHDN, CDR2 FVKESK. The CDR3 is made up of 17 amino acids. CDR3 bases: TGTGCCAGCAGCCAAGTCACCCCCGGGACAGGGGCCAATGAGCAGTTCTTC. It specifies CASSQVTPGTGANEQFF. The whole variable domain, remainder taken from reference TRBV14 and TRBJ2-1, is EAGVTQFPSHSVIEKGQTVTLRCDPISGHDNLYWYRRVMGKEIKFLLHFVKESKQDESGMPNNRFLAERTGGTYSTLKVQPAELEDSGVYFCASSQVTPGTGANEQFFGPGTRLTVL.

The V gene is TRBV6-5, the J gene TRBJ2-7; the match to TRBD2 covers 9 bases. Germline V gene lookup returns CDR1 MNHEY and CDR2 SVGAGI. This CDR3 is built from 16 residues. Trimming cost V 2 bases and J 0 bases; bases outside gene matches: 5. The CDR3 region has the DNA TGTGCCAGCAGTTACCCGAGCGGGAGGCCCTCCTACGAGCAGTACTTC. The encoded protein is CASSYPSGRPSYEQYF.

The gene calls are TRBV19 and TRBJ1-5; TRBD1 is a possible D gene (5 bases). This CDR3 spans 12 amino acids. Germline V CDR1 and CDR2: LNHDA, SQIVND (reference sequence). Deletions cut 3 bases from V and 9 bases from J, with 9 bases between. In DNA form, the CDR3 reads TGTGCCAGTAGTATTGGGACTAGGCCCCAGCATTTT. Its protein product is CASSIGTRPQHF.

This clone was counted a few times. The gene calls are TRBV5-6 and TRBJ1-4; 7 nucleotides match TRBD1. CDR1 and CDR2 (germline): SGHDT, YYEEEE. The CDR3 has 15 amino acids. V was pared by 4 bases and J by 5 bases, with 8 bases of the junction left unmatched. The CDR3 loop reads CASSTWTGLNEKLFF. CDR3 nucleotide sequence: TGTGCCAGCAGCACCTGGACAGGTTTAAATGAAAAACTGTTTTTT.

The genes are TRBV28 and TRBJ2-7; TRBD2 matches 9 bases. J lost 2 bases, V lost 4 bases, and 12 bases had no gene match. Germline values: CDR1 MDHEN, CDR2 SYDVKM. This CDR3 contains 17 residues. The chain's CDR3 is CASSSNFLREGTYEQYF. The CDR3 coding sequence is TGTGCCAGCAGTTCTAATTTTCTGCGGGAGGGTACCTACGAGCAGTACTTC.

The chain combines TRBV2 with TRBJ2-5, with 12 bases matching TRBD2. CDR1 SNHLY and CDR2 FYNNEI come from the germline V gene. The J segment lost 5 bases and the V segment lost 6 bases, leaving 4 bases of the junction unmatched. This CDR3 spans 14 amino acids. CDR3 DNA sequence: TGTGCCAGCAGCGCTAGCGGGAGGGAGGAGACCCAGTACTTC. It encodes CASSASGREETQYF. The full variable domain, in which reference TRBV2 and TRBJ2-5 provide the parts outside the CDR3, is EPEVTQTPSHQVTQMGQEVILRCVPISNHLYFYWYRQILGQKVEFLVSFYNNEISEKSEIFDDQFSVERPDGSNFTLKIRSTKLEDSAMYFCASSASGREETQYFGPGTRLLVL.

The chain couples TRBV2 to TRBJ2-3, with D maybe TRBD2 (5 bases). The CDR3 totals 15 residues. Per germline, CDR1 SNHLY and CDR2 FYNNEI. V lost 7 bases, J lost 1 base, and 15 bases lay in between. The CDR3, as DNA: TGTGCCAGCATTGCCGGCGGGTCCCGCACAGATACGCAGTATTTT. It yields the protein CASIAGGSRTDTQYF.

This chain links TRBV7-9 with TRBJ1-1; 8 nucleotides agree with TRBD1. This CDR3 region has 14 residues. Germline assignment: CDR1 SEHNR and CDR2 FQNEAQ (reference sequence). The V and J ends lost 4 bases and 6 bases, in that order; junction bases with no gene match: 7. This chain's CDR3 is CASSSPQGAPEAFF. In DNA, the CDR3 is TGTGCCAGCAGCTCACCGCAGGGGGCACCTGAAGCTTTCTTT. Variable domain in full (rest from reference TRBV7-9 and TRBJ1-1): DTGVSQNPRHKITKRGQNVTFRCDPISEHNRLYWYRQTLGQGPEFLTYFQNEAQLEKSRLLSDRFSAERPKGSFSTLEIQRTEQGDSAMYLCASSSPQGAPEAFFGQGTRLTVV.

This chain joins TRBV19 and TRBJ1-2; D unclear. CDR1 is LNHDA and CDR2 is SQIVND in the germline V gene (reference sequence). The CDR3 has 13 residues. V lost 1 base and J lost 3, with 6 bases in between. CDR3 nucleotide sequence: TGTGCCAGTAGTATAGTCGGGGACTATGGCTACACCTTC. As protein: CASSIVGDYGYTF.

The sample holds one count of this clone. The chain recombines TRBV6-5 with TRBJ2-2; the D is unclear. V was shortened by 0 bases and J by 4 bases, with 12 bases between the two germline ends. Germline-derived CDR1 and CDR2 are MNHEY and SVGAGI. CDR3 length: 16 amino acids. The CDR3, as DNA: TGTGCCAGCAGTTACTCGATCCAAGCCTCCACCGGGGAGCTGTTTTTT. Its translation is CASSYSIQASTGELFF.

The CDR3 sequence is CASSYSTQFSPLHF. As DNA, the CDR3 is TGTGCCAGCAGTTACTCAACCCAGTTTTCACCCCTCCACTTT. J is TRBJ1-6 and V is TRBV6-5; the D is unclear. Germline V lookup: CDR1 MNHEY, CDR2 SVGAGI. The CDR3 is made up of 14 amino acids. V lost 0 bases, J lost 9 bases, and 9 bases lay in between.

V usage is TRBV9 and J usage is TRBJ1-6; no definite D call. Trimming stripped 2 bases from V and 14 bases from J, with 14 bases between. The CDR3 runs 13 residues. In germline, CDR1 is SGDLS, CDR2 YYNGEE. CDR3 DNA sequence: TGTGCCAGCAGCGTTGATTCTACCCAGGCCCTCCACTTT. Protein: CASSVDSTQALHF.

V is TRBV9 and J is TRBJ1-2; D perhaps matches TRBD1 (6 bases). From germline, CDR1 is SGDLS and CDR2 YYNGEE. The CDR3 sequence is 15 residues long. The V end lost 3 bases, the J end lost 0 bases, and 12 bases lay between the germline ends. CDR3 in amino acids: CASSDGTIANYGYTF. CDR3 coding DNA: TGTGCCAGCAGCGACGGGACAATAGCTAACTATGGCTACACCTTC.